Reported below is one TCR beta chain. No cognate antigen has been identified for it. Base qualities are not provided; no much larger clone lies one nucleotide away. The library relied on the immunoSEQ multiplex PCR assay. For the multiplex PCR, a mixture combining 60 forward primers for TCR Vbeta segments and 13 reverse primers for TCR Jbeta segments was used. Amplification of the CDR3 region of rearranged TCR beta genes was performed with a multiplex PCR assay on genomic DNA. Amplified TCR beta libraries were sequenced as 87-base-pair reads on the Illumina HiSeq System. Per the source publication's procedure: A later analysis tallied about 77 million unique TCR beta chains across the 650 to 750 repertoires, and approximately 11 million of those chains were shared by two or more donors. Raw reads were error-corrected and collapsed into unique sequences by a nearest-neighbor algorithm in which closely related sequences were merged to remove PCR and sequencing errors. V, D and J gene segments were assigned by aligning CDR3 sequences to IMGT reference sequences. Each retained sequence needed at least a six-nucleotide match to both a V gene segment and a J gene segment. Rearrangements were classified as productive when the CDR3 lacked stop codons and remained in frame with V and J, and all other rearrangements were classified as non-productive. CDR3 was defined by IMGT convention, running from the second conserved V-encoded cysteine to the conserved J-encoded phenylalanine. In an earlier analysis of more than 550 of the donors, sequences lacking an unambiguous match to a single V gene segment were excluded. In an earlier analysis of some 590 of the donors, a V segment was called functional when productive rearrangements were above 56.7%, and segregating when the standard deviation between donors exceeded 5%. A statistical classification framework was built to diagnose cytomegalovirus status from the catalog of TCR beta chain sequences. In a later analysis, TCR nucleotide sequences were compared against IMGT/GENE-DB human TR gene sequences so that V and J genes could be assigned. A later analysis assigned CDR3 sequences and most-parsimonious VDJ recombination scenarios with the TCRdist pipeline. A later analysis defined each TCR beta chain by its CDR3 amino acid sequence plus V-gene family, and excluded reads lacking a unique V-gene family. To address suspected cross-contamination and a sequencing artifact, a later analysis removed roughly 580 highly shared, low-generation-probability nucleotide sequences. A later analysis calculated a clonal expansion index for each public chain from normalized within-repertoire ranks of inferred template counts. A later analysis computed generation probabilities with a VDJ recombination model fitted to out-of-frame rearrangements, and checked the results against IGoR. In a later analysis, hypergeometric tests were used to score TCR-TCR, TCR-HLA and TCR-CMV co-occurrence, with a repertoire-size bias correction applied to TCR pairs. To estimate false discovery rates, a later analysis permuted the HLA or CMV assignments 20 times. In a later analysis, co-occurring TCRs were grouped using DBSCAN, with TCRdist sequence similarity added in when clustering inside HLA-allele-positive subsets. For co-occurrence clustering, repertoires with fewer than 30,000 or more than 120,000 public chains were excluded, along with roughly 5 repertoires with anomalous nucleotide sharing. Sourced from immuneACCESS, this table was stored by TCRdb with only in-frame sequences that have V and J called. A share of the clones is absent; for the studies checked, an unresolved V gene accounts for under half, and the remainder has no known explanation. The V and J calls and clone size come from that table; D and trimming were worked out from the DNA. The sample contains about 150,000 clones, around two thirds of them found a single time. The top ten clones comprise more than 9% of the sample.

This entry is derived from a study of cytomegalovirus exposure and HLA in healthy donors listed by TCRdb under 2017. A note on the overall study: An earlier analysis of some 620 of the donors reported 250 to 300 Gb of sequence data and some 110 million unique TCR beta sequences obtained from some 200 million T cells. Around 320 gigabases of sequencing data and approximately 93 million unique TCR sequences were included in an early release covering around 650 HLA-typed donors. Among the roughly 390 genotyped donors, more than 70% belonged to the genetic ancestry cluster associated with self-reported Caucasian donors. The study aimed to test whether cataloging public T cell receptors could reveal signatures of past pathogen exposure. The study used immunosequencing to profile the T cell repertoires of under 700 subjects and linked those repertoires to cytomegalovirus serostatus. Besides the first cohort of around 670 subjects, a separate validation cohort made up of 120 different subjects was used. To predict cytomegalovirus infection status, the study brought together high-throughput TCR immunosequencing, statistical association of individual TCRs with disease status, and machine learning. A later analysis re-analyzed previously published TCR beta repertoires from roughly 600 donors and added high-resolution HLA genotyping to study TCR occurrence patterns. The later analysis used no new phenotypic data to find candidate immune exposures, relying instead on TCR beta sequences and their occurrence across donors. In an earlier analysis of roughly 580 of the donors, high-throughput TCR beta sequencing was used to judge whether each TCR beta V gene segment behaved as functional or pseudogenic. Donor age, sex, ethnicity and CMV serostatus were compiled together with the repertoire data. A later genetic analysis took genome-wide SNP genotypes for about 55% of the 666 donors and used that subset as a discovery cohort. Every repertoire in the discovery cohort had been generated on one and the same sequencing platform. HLA typing covered class I and class II loci at four-digit resolution. Typing coverage differed by locus: A, B, C, DRB1 and DQB1 were typed in roughly 629-630 donors, DQA1 in 500 to 550, DPA1 in approximately 610, and DPB1 in roughly 450. A handful of DR-DQ haplotypes were handled as single units for association and clustering because linkage in the cohort was strong. Among 300 to 450 genotyped donors of the cohort, an average of about 240,000 unique TCR beta nucleotide sequences were sequenced per donor, roughly 20% of them non-productive. Study-wide findings and limitations: The classifier was reported to diagnose cytomegalovirus status with high specificity and sensitivity in both the original cohort and the validation cohort. Correlated functional status among segregating V segments might be attributable to linkage disequilibrium, but an unknown experimental factor could not be ruled out. A further reported finding was that TCR beta sequences accurately predicted the HLA-A and HLA-B alleles for most subjects in the first cohort. The authors suggested that the approach could potentially be generalized to other disease states and immunological phenotypes. Because counts were too low, 15 or so rarely observed V segments, including chromosome 9 orphons, were excluded from the earlier analysis of 587 of the donors. In an earlier analysis of 587 of the donors, most TCR beta V segments appeared in productive rearrangements about 90% or about 30% of the time, broadly matching IMGT annotations. A later genetic analysis associated a missense DCLRE1C variant with V-gene and J-gene trimming of TCR beta chains, and an independent cohort replicated the association. A cluster of highly shared sequence variants was judged likely to be a technical artifact of the sequencing pipeline. A later analysis found that TCR association rates varied across HLA loci, with DRB1 alleles showing the most associated TCRs and HLA-C alleles the fewest. According to a later genetic analysis, donors in an Asian-associated ancestry cluster had fewer N-insertions in productive TCRs than the approximately 650-donor mean. Strong co-occurrence of HLA alleles, especially DR and DQ, made assigning TCR associations to individual alleles difficult. In vitro tests confirmed that a few of the cytomegalovirus-associated TCR beta chains recognize cytomegalovirus antigens. At a false discovery rate of 0.05, a later analysis linked about 17,000 TCR beta sequences to specific HLA alleles. Because some donors lacked HLA typing at each locus, the association tests relied only on the typed subset. The 87-base-pair reads could not distinguish some IMGT-functional V segments, including TRBV6-2 and TRBV6-3, so those segments were excluded. The study gave a list of 150 to 200 TCR beta chains associated with cytomegalovirus. The only immune exposure information available for the cohort was CMV serostatus. According to a later analysis, parvovirus B19, influenza, CMV and Epstein-Barr virus appeared linked to several top co-occurrence clusters. In a later analysis, most CMV-associated TCR beta chains were found to appear HLA-restricted, with HLA associations seemingly driven largely by CMV exposure. Presence/absence analyses assumed roughly uniform sequencing depth across donors, an assumption that may not hold. Compared with equally common non-associated chains, HLA-associated TCR beta chains in a later analysis were more clonally expanded and had lower generation probabilities. In this cohort, only TCR beta chains were sequenced, and detectable features were limited by the absence of alpha or paired-chain data. Most TCR sequences were observed very rarely across donors, whereas some public TCRs were present in many individuals.

The CDR3 covers 19 residues, taking in both the cysteine and the phenylalanine. Of the read, only the CDR3 DNA is kept; its 57 bases are in frame from base 1. Based on the germline V gene, the CDR1 and CDR2 sequences are SGHTA and FQGTGA. The germline V end is reduced by 0 bases and the J end by 4 bases; junction bases left unmatched: 8. The cohort was made up of hundreds of healthy bone marrow donors. At the time of sampling, all cohort members were nominally healthy, though unrecorded immune exposures were likely present. The donor tested CMV seropositive and was one of the 289 seropositive cohort members. A peripheral blood sample was collected from each donor, and TCR beta sequencing was performed on peripheral blood mononuclear cells. The Qiagen DNeasy Blood Extraction Kit was used to extract genomic DNA from the blood cell samples.

The TCR comes from a man aged 25 to 45 in good health and CMV-seropositive. The chain joins TRBV7-3 to TRBJ2-1, and 14 bases in between align with TRBD2. Material for sequencing was PBMCs. The DNA sequence is TGTGCCAGCAGCTTAACCGGGACTAGCGGGAGACTAGGGTACAATGAGCAGTTCTTC. Translated, it reads CASSLTGTSGRLGYNEQFF. The variable domain in full, with residues beyond the CDR3 obtained from the reference TRBV7-3 and TRBJ2-1 genes, is GAGVSQTPSNKVTEKGKYVELRCDPISGHTALYWYRQSLGQGPEFLIYFQGTGAADDSGLPNDRFFAVRPEGSVSTLKIQRTERGDSAVYLCASSLTGTSGRLGYNEQFFGPGTRLTVL.